This T cell receptor (beta chain) was captured by sequencing in a study of T cell responses to AZD1222 COVID-19 vaccine (dated by TCRdb to about 2021). Study-level background: A total of 230 to 250 trial participants underwent TCR sequencing, of whom roughly 210 had received two doses of AZD1222 and about 26 had received two doses of the MenACWY control vaccine. Trial participants were enrolled by age into 18-55, 56-69 and 70-plus year subgroups, with approximately 150, 30 and 60 TCR-sequenced participants respectively.

What the authors observed across the whole study: Reportedly, almost half of the unique spike-specific TCRs recognized epitopes lying outside the regions that are mutated in the B.1.351 and B.1.1.7 variants. The vaccine-associated CD4 TCRs covered the entire spike protein, and the dominant responses fell in regions 160-218 and 743-854. The 56-69-year group was small, and its depth increase did not reach significance, likely because of low power. Because no day 14 peak-response samples were available, the repertoires could be characterized only after the peak T cell response. Most participants were white British and females outnumbered males, and the authors suggested that clonal diversity may have been underestimated. Conclusions about previously exposed vaccinees are limited because only six or seven AZD1222 recipients were SARS-CoV-2 seropositive at baseline. After two AZD1222 doses, spike-specific TCR breadth and depth were significantly higher than at day 0 and than in MenACWY recipients.

The time point label of this sample denotes: about 28 days (+/-7) after the second vaccine dose. The treatment or condition label corresponds to: meningococcal conjugate vaccine given as trial control. Samples from vaccinated people were obtained from the UK trials COV001 and COV002, which included a single-blind randomized controlled phase 2/3 trial of AZD1222 (ChAdOx1 nCoV-19) in healthy adults. Trial participant PBMC samples were collected at day 0 and day 28 after the second dose for TCRbeta chain sequencing. From its cysteine to its phenylalanine, the CDR3 spans 15 amino acids. Only the CDR3 DNA is retained, 45 bases long and in frame from the first base. V and J lose 8 bases and 6 bases, and a span of 22 bases separates them. CDR1 is given as MNHEY and CDR2 as SVGAGI, both from the germline V gene. The sample holds one count of this clone. Its antigen is still unknown. The sample holds no much larger clone one base away, and base qualities are not on file.

The CDR3 regions of human TCRbeta chains were subjected to immunosequencing. In the authors' own workflow: TCRs in the repertoires were matched against a reference library of SARS-CoV-2-specific TCRs that had been generated with the MIRA antigen-specificity platform. Breadth was defined as the fraction of unique TCRs that were SARS-CoV-2-associated. Depth was defined as the fraction of total T cells that were SARS-CoV-2-associated. Using the MIRA data, each spike-specific TCR was mapped to the spike region that the TCR reacts to and placed in a CD4 or CD8 class. Log10-transformed breadth and depth values were compared by one-way ANOVA with Sidak's multiple comparisons tests. What TCRdb holds here is the immuneACCESS table cut down to in-frame rearrangements. Part of the clones is not present; checked against another copy, under half of the missing clones reflect an unresolved V gene, and the others are unexplained. From that table come the V and J calls and clone size; the DNA was used to work out D and trimming. The sample data list some 180,000 clones, and 90% to 95% of these were observed just once. Clones ranked in the top ten supply less than 4.5% of the sample.

In this chain, TRBV6-5 is recombined with TRBJ1-2; the D gene is possibly TRBD1, with 6 bases matching. The sequences come from peripheral blood, collected 28 days after the second dose of the MenACWY control vaccine. The clonotype originates from an adult who received the MenACWY meningococcal vaccine as a control. The CDR3 protein is CASLPDQGWGDGYTF. The DNA sequence reads TGTGCCAGCCTCCCCGATCAGGGGTGGGGGGATGGCTACACCTTC.